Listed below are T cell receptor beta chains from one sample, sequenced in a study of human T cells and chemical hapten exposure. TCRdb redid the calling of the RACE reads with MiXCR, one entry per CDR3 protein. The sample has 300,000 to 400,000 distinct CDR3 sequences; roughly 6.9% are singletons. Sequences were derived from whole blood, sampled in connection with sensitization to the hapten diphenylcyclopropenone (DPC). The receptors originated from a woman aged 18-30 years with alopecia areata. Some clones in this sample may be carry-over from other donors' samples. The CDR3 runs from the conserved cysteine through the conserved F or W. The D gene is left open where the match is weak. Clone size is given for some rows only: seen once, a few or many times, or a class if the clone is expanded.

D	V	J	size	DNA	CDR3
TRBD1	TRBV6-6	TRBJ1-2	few	TGTGCCAGCAGTTACGCAAAGGGACAGGGGACATTCTATGGCTACACCTTC	CASSYAKGQGTFYGYTF
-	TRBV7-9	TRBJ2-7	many	TGTGCCAGCAGCCGTTACGGGGAGCAGTACTTC	CASSRYGEQYF
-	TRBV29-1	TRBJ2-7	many	TGCAGCGTTATGGGTTCCAGAGAGCAGTACTTC	CSVMGSREQYF
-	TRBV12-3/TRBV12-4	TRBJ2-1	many	TGTGCCAGCAGCCGGGGGGCCGACTCCTACAATGAGCAGTTCTTC	CASSRGADSYNEQFF
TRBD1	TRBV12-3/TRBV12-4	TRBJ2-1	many	TGTGCCAGCAGTTTTGACAGGGTTTACAATGAGCAGTTCTTC	CASSFDRVYNEQFF
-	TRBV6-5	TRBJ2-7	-	TGTGCCAGCAGCCAGGGGCCTTCTGGGCACTACGAGCAGTACTTC	CASSQGPSGHYEQYF
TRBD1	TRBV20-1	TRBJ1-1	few	TGCAGTCAACCAGGGGGGGACACTGAAGCTTTCTTT	CSQPGGDTEAFF
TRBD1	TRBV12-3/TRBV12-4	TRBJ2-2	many	TGTGCCAGCAGTTGGGACAGCCGGAACACCGGGGAGCTGTTTTTT	CASSWDSRNTGELFF
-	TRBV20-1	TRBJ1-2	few	TGCAGTGCCCAACACCAAACAAACTATGGCTACACCTTC	CSAQHQTNYGYTF
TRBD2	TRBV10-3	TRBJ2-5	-	TGTGCCATCAGTGAGTCGGGGACTAGCGGGGGCCAAGAGACCCAGTACTTC	CAISESGTSGGQETQYF
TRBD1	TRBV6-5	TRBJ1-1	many	TGTGCCAGCAGTTATCAGGACAGGTCCTACACTGAAGCTTTCTTT	CASSYQDRSYTEAFF
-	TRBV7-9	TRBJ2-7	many	TGTGCCAGCAGCTTCGCGACAGCCGAGCAGTACTTC	CASSFATAEQYF
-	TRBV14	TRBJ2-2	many	TGTGCCAGCAGTAGCACAGGGAAGTGGAACACCGGGGAGCTGTTTTTT	CASSSTGKWNTGELFF
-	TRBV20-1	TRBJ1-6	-	TGCAGTGCTAGCCGGGACACGGATAATTCACCCCTCCACTTT	CSASRDTDNSPLHF
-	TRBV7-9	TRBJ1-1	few	TGTGCCAGCAGCTCCAAACAGGGAAGCCCGAACACTGAAGCTTTCTTT	CASSSKQGSPNTEAFF
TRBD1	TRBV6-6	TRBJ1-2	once	TGTGCCAGCAGCCGCCCGGGACAGGGGGTCCCTAACTATGGCTACACCTTC	CASSRPGQGVPNYGYTF
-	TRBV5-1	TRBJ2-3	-	TGCGCCAGCAGCTTACAGATGGGAGATACGCAGTATTTT	CASSLQMGDTQYF
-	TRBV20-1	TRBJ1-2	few	TGCAGTGCTAACCCTCAGGGATCCTATGGCTACACCTTC	CSANPQGSYGYTF
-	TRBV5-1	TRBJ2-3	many	TGCGCCAGCAGCTTGGAAGGTGTCACAGATACGCAGTATTTT	CASSLEGVTDTQYF
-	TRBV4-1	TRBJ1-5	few	TGCGCCAGCAGCCCCGGAGCTCGTGGCGGTGGCAATCAGCCCCAGCATTTT	CASSPGARGGGNQPQHF
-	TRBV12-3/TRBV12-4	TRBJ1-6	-	TGTGCCAGCAGTTTTAACGGGGTCGGGTCACCCCTCCACTTT	CASSFNGVGSPLHF
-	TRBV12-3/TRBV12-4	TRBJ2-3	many	TGTGCCAGCAGTTTTGGTACAGGGAAAGATACGCAGTATTTT	CASSFGTGKDTQYF
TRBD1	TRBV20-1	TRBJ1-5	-	TGCAGTGCTGACCCCGCCAGGGGGGGGAGCAATCAGCCCCAGCATTTT	CSADPARGGSNQPQHF
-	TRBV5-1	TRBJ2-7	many	TGCGCCAGTAGTATGGCAGACAGAACATACGAGCAGTACTTC	CASSMADRTYEQYF
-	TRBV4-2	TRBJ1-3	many	TGTGCCAGCAGCCAAGACGTTGCGGGGACATCTGGAAACACCATATATTTT	CASSQDVAGTSGNTIYF
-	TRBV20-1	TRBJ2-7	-	TGCAGTGCCCAAGACCGAACTCCTTACGAGCAGTACTTC	CSAQDRTPYEQYF
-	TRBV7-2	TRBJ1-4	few	TGTGCCAGCAGCTTAAGGGCAGGACCGACTAATGAAAAACTGTTTTTT	CASSLRAGPTNEKLFF
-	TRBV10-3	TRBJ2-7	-	TGTGCCATCAGGCCCTCTTTGCGGGGTAACCCTAACTCCTACGAGCAGTACTTC	CAIRPSLRGNPNSYEQYF
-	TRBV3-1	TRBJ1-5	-	TGTGCCAGCAGCCCTTTTCTTAGAGGCGAGCCCCAGCATTTT	CASSPFLRGEPQHF
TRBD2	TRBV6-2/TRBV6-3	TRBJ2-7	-	TGTGCCAGCGGGGAGGGCTACGAGCAGTACTTC	CASGEGYEQYF
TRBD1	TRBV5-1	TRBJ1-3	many	TGCGCCAGCAGCTTGATTGGGACGACAGGGATCGGAAACACCATATATTTT	CASSLIGTTGIGNTIYF
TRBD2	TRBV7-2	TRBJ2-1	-	TGTGCCAGCAGCTTAGCAGCGGGGGGCCAGCGGGAGCAGTTCTTC	CASSLAAGGQREQFF
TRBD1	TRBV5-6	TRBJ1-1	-	TGTGCCAGCAGCTCGTACTCCAGGGGGCACACTGAAGCTTTCTTT	CASSSYSRGHTEAFF
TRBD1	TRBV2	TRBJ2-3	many	TGTGCCAGCAGTGAAAGGGCAGGGGGCCGCACAGATACGCAGTATTTT	CASSERAGGRTDTQYF
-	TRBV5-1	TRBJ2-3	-	TGCGCCAGCAGCTTAGGAGTACGGAGCGGGTCCACAGATACGCAGTATTTT	CASSLGVRSGSTDTQYF
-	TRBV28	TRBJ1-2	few	TGTGCCAGCAGTAATAGCCCATATGGCTACACCTTC	CASSNSPYGYTF
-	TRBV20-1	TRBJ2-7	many	TGCAGTGCTAGACGCTCTCACCTGAACGAGTACGAGCAGTACTTC	CSARRSHLNEYEQYF
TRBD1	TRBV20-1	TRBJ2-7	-	TGCAGTGCCTCGGACAGGTACGAGCAGTACTTC	CSASDRYEQYF
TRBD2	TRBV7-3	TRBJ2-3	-	TGTGCCAGCAGCTCTGAGAGCGGGGGGGCAACAGATACGCAGTATTTT	CASSSESGGATDTQYF
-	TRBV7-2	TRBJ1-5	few	TGTGCCAGCAGCTTCGACTGGCAGCCCCAGCATTTT	CASSFDWQPQHF